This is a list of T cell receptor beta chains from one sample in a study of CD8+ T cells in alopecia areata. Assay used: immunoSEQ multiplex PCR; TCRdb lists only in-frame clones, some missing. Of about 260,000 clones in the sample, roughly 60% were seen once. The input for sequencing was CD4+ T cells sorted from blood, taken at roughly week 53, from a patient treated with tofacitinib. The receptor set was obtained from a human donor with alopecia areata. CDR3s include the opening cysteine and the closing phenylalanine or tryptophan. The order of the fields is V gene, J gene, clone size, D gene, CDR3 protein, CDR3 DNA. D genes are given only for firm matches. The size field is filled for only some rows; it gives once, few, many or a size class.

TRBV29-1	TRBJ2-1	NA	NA	CSPAWGNEQFF	TGCAGCCCCGCGTGGGGGAATGAGCAGTTCTTC
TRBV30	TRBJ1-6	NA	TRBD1	CAGRRRDRTNSPLHF	TGTGCCGGAAGACGGCGGGACAGAACTAATTCACCCCTCCACTTT
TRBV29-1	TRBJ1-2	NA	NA	CSVGGQGNYGYTF	TGCAGCGTTGGGGGCCAGGGGAACTATGGCTACACCTTC
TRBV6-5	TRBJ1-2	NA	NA	CASSYSSDSYGYTF	TGTGCCAGCAGTTACTCGTCGGACTCCTATGGCTACACCTTC
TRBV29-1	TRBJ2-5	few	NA	CSVEDGASAEAQYF	TGCAGCGTTGAAGATGGGGCTAGCGCTGAGGCCCAGTACTTC
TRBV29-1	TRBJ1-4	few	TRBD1	CSDNTGTGAEKLFF	TGCAGCGACAATACCGGGACAGGGGCTGAAAAACTGTTTTTT
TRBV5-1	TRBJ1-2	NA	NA	CASSAVSGARRGYTF	TGCGCCAGCAGCGCGGTTTCGGGGGCGCGACGTGGCTACACCTTC
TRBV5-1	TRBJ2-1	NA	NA	CASSLVVMTRDGNEQFF	TGCGCCAGCAGCTTGGTGGTTATGACCAGAGACGGGAATGAGCAGTTCTTC
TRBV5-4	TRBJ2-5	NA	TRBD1	CASSLLVRGTEETQYF	TGTGCCAGCAGCTTGCTGGTCAGGGGGACCGAAGAGACCCAGTACTTC
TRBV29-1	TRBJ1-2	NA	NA	CSVGSGDYGYTF	TGCAGCGTTGGGTCGGGGGACTATGGCTACACCTTC
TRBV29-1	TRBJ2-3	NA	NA	CSVEEFPRTDTQYF	TGCAGCGTTGAGGAATTTCCCCGCACAGATACGCAGTATTTT
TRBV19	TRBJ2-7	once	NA	CASSPRRTSFYEQYF	TGTGCCAGTAGCCCGAGGCGAACATCGTTCTACGAGCAGTACTTC
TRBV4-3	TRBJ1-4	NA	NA	CASSQDVSGGAEKLFF	TGCGCCAGCAGCCAAGATGTCAGTGGGGGCGCCGAAAAACTGTTTTTT
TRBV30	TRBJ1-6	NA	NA	CAWEPTANSPLHF	TGTGCCTGGGAGCCCACGGCAAATTCACCCCTCCACTTT
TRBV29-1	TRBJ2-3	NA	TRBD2	CSVKGGKRDTDTQYF	TGCAGCGTCAAGGGAGGAAAGCGGGACACAGATACGCAGTATTTT